The source of this TCR beta chain is a study of blood T cell repertoires in COVID-19. The age range of participants was about 18 to 95 years, with residence in about two dozen US areas. Participants were placed into cohorts based on the clinical history they reported. In Cohort 3, a recovered donor had either two negative PCRs, clearance, or symptom resolution. Assay: immunoSEQ multiplex PCR; the TCRdb copy retains only in-frame clones and omits some. This sample has a few hundred thousand clones, with approximately 82% found just once. Trimming took 4 bases from V and 1 from J, leaving 12 bases between them. CDR1 and CDR2 (germline): SGHRS, YFSETQ. The CDR3 covers 14 residues.

This clonotype originated in a man in his forties who had recovered from COVID-19. The chain carries TRBV5-1 and TRBJ2-7, with D perhaps TRBD2 (6 bases). The sample was PBMCs or T cells enriched from blood (not recorded which). The CDR3 here is CASSPVAGSYEQYF. The CDR3 bases are TGCGCCAGCAGCCCGGTGGCGGGATCCTACGAGCAGTACTTC.